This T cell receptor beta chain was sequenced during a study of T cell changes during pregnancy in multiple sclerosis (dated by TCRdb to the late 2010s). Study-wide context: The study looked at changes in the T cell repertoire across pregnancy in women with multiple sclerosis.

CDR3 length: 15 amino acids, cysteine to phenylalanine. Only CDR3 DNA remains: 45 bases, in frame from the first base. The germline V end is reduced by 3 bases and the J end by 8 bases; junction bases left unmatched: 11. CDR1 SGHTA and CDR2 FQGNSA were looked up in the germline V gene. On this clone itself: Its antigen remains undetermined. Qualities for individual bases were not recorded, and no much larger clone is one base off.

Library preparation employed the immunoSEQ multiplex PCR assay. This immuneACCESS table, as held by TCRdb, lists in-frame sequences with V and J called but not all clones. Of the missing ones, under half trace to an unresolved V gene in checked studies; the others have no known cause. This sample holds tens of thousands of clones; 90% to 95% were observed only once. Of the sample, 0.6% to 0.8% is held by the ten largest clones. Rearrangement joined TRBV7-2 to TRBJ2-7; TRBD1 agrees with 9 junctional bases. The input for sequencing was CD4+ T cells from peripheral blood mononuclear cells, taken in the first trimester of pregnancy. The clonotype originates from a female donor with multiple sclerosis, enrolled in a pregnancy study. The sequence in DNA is TGTGCCAGCAGCTTGATGTGGGGACAGGGTGAGCAGCAGTACTTC. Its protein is CASSLMWGQGEQQYF.